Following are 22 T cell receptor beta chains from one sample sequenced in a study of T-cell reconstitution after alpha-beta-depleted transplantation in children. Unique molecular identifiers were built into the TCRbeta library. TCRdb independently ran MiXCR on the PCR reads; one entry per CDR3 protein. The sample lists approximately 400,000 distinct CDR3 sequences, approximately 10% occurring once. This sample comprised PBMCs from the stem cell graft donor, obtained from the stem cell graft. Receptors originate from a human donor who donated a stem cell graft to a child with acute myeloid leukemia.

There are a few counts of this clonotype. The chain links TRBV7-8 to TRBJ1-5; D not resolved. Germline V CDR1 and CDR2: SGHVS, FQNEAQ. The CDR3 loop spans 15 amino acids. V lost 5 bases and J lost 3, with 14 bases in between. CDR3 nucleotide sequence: TGTGCCAGCAGCCCGAAAGCCGGAGTCAATCAGCCCCAGCATTTT. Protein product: CASSPKAGVNQPQHF.

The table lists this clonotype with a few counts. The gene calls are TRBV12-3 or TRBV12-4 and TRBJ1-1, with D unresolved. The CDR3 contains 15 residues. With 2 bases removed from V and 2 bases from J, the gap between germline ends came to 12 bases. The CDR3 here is CASSLRRQGNTEAFF. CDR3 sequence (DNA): TGTGCCAGCAGTTTACGTAGGCAAGGTAACACTGAAGCTTTCTTT.

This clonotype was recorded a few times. The CDR3 DNA reads as TGCAGTGCCGAAGAGGGTAACTATGGCTACACCTTC. Protein product: CSAEEGNYGYTF. The gene calls are TRBV20-1 and TRBJ1-2, with unresolved D. Trimming left V 6 bases short and J 1 base short, with 9 bases between. CDR1 DFQATT and CDR2 SNEGSKA come from the germline V gene (reference sequence). The CDR3 loop spans 12 amino acids.

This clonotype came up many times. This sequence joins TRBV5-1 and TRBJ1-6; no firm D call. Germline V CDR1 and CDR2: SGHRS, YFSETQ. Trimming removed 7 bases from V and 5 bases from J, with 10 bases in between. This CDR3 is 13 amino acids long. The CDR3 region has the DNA TGCGCCAGCCGAGGACGGGATAATTCACCCCTCCACTTT. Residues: CASRGRDNSPLHF.

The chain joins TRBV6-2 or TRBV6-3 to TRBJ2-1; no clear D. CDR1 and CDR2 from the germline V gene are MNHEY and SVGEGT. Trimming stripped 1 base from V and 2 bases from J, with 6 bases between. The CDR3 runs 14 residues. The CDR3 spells CASSYLQTYNEQFF. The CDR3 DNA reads TGTGCCAGCAGTTACTTACAGACCTACAATGAGCAGTTCTTC.

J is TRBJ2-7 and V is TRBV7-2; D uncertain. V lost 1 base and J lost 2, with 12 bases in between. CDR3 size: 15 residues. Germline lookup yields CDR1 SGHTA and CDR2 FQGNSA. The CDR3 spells CASSLVPDDTYEQYF. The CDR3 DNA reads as TGTGCCAGCAGCTTAGTCCCAGACGATACCTACGAGCAGTACTTC.

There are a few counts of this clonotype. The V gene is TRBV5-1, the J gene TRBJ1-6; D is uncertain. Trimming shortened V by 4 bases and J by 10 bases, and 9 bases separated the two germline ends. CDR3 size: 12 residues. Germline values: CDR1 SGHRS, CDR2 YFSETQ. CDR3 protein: CASSPNASPLHF. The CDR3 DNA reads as TGCGCCAGCAGCCCAAACGCCTCACCCCTCCACTTT. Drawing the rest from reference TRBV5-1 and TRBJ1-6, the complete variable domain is KAGVTQTPRYLIKTRGQQVTLSCSPISGHRSVSWYQQTPGQGLQFLFEYFSETQRNKGNFPGRFSGRQFSNSRSEMNVSTLELGDSALYLCASSPNASPLHFGNGTRLTVT.

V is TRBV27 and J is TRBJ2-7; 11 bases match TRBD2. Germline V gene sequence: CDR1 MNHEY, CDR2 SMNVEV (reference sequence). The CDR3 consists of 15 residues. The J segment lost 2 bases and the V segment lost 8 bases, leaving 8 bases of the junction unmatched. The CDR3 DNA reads TGTGCCAGCCGGCGTGGGACTAGCGGAGCCTACGAGCAGTACTTC. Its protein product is CASRRGTSGAYEQYF.

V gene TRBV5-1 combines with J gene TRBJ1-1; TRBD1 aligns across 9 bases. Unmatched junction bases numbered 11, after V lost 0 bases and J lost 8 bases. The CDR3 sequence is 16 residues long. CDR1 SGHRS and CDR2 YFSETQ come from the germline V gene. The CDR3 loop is CASSLAPGGQGPEAFF. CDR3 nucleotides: TGCGCCAGCAGCTTGGCTCCCGGAGGACAGGGGCCAGAAGCTTTCTTT.

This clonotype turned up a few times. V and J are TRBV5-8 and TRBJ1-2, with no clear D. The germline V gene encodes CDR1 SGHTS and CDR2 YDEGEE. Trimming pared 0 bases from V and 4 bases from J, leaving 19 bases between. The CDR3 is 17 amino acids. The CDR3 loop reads CASSLEAGSVGPYGYTF. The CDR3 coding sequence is TGTGCCAGCAGCTTGGAGGCAGGCAGCGTTGGACCCTATGGCTACACCTTC.

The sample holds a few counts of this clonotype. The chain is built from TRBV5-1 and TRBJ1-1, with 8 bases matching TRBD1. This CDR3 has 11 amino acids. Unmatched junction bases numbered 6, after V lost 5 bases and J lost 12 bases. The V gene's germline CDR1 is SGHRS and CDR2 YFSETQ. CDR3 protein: CASRSTGASFF. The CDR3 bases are TGCGCCAGCAGATCGACAGGGGCGTCTTTCTTT.

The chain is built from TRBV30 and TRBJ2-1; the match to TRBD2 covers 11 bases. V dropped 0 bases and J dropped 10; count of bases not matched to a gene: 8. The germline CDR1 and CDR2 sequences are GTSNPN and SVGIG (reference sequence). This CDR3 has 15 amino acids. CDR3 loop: CAWSVYSGGAREQFF. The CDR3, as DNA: TGTGCCTGGAGTGTTTATAGCGGGGGGGCCCGGGAGCAGTTCTTC.

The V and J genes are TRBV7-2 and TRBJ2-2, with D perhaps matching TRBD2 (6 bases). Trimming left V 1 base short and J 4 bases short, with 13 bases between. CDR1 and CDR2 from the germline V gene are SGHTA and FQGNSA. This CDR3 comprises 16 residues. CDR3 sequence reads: CASSLVVAGLTGELFF. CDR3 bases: TGTGCCAGCAGCTTAGTCGTGGCGGGGCTCACCGGGGAGCTGTTTTTT.

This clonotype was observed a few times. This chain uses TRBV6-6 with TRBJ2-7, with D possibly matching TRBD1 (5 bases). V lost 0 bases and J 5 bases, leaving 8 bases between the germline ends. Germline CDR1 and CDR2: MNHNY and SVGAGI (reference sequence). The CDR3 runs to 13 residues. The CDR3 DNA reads TGTGCCAGCAGTTACTCCGAAGGGGACGAGCAGTACTTC. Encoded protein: CASSYSEGDEQYF.

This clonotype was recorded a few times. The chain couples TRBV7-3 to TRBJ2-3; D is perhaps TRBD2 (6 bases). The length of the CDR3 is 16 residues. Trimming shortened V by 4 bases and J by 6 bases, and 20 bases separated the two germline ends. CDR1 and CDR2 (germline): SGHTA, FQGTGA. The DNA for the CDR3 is TGTGCCAGCAGCTCCCAAATGGCGGGAAGTACGGATACGCAGTATTTT. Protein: CASSSQMAGSTDTQYF.

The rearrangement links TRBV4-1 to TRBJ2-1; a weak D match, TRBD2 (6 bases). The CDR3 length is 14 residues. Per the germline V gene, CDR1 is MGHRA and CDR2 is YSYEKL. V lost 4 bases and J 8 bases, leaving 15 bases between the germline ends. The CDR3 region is CASSPEGLRDEQFF. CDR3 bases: TGCGCCAGCAGCCCCGAGGGACTGAGGGATGAGCAGTTCTTC.

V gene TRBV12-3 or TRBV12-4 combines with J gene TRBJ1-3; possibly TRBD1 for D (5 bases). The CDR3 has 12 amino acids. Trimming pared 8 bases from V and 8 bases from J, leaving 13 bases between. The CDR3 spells CASRGPGYTIYF. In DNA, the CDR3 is TGTGCCAGCCGGGGCCCTGGGTACACCATATATTTT.

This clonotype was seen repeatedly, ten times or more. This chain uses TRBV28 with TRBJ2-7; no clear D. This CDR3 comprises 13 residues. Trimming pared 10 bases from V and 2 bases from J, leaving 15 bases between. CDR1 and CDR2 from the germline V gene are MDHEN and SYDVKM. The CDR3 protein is CATYGGATYEQYF. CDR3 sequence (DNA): TGTGCCACCTATGGCGGAGCTACCTACGAGCAGTACTTC.

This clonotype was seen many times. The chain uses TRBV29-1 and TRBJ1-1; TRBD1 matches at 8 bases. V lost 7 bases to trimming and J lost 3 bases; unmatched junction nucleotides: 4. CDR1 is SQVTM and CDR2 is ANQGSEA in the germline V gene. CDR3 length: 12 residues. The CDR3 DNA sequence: TGCAGCGGACAGGGGTGGGACACTGAAGCTTTCTTT. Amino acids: CSGQGWDTEAFF.

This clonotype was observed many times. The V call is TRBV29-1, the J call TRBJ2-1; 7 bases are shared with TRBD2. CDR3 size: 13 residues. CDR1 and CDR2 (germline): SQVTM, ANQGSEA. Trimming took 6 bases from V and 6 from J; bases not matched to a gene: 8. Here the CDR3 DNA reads TGCAGCGTAACGGGAGGCCCCGGCAATGAGCAGTTCTTC. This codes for CSVTGGPGNEQFF.

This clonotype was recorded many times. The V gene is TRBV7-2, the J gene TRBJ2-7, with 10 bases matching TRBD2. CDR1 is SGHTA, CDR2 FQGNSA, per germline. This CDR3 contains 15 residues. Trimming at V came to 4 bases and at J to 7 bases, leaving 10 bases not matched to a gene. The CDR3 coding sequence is TGTGCCAGCAGCTCCTGGACTAGCGGAGGGGGGGAGCAGTACTTC. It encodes CASSSWTSGGGEQYF.

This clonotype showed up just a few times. The CDR3 bases are TGCGCCAGCAGCTTGTCCCCAGAGCTTAACACTGAAGCTTTCTTT. It encodes CASSLSPELNTEAFF. The chain is built from TRBV5-1 and TRBJ1-1; no definite D call. Germline loops: CDR1 SGHRS, CDR2 YFSETQ. The V gene lost 1 base and the J gene lost 2 bases, with 12 bases spanning the gap. The CDR3 consists of 15 residues.